The T cell receptor (beta chain) under discussion was sequenced for a study of T cells in Graves' hyperthyroidism and ophthalmopathy. V lost 8 bases to trimming and J lost 5 bases, with 10 bases between them. This CDR3 has 11 residues. Germline V lookup: CDR1 WSHSY, CDR2 SAAADI. Amplified TCR beta CDR3 regions derived from RNA transcripts. A set of HTBI primers served as the primers for a first-round RT-PCR of the TCR CDR3. TCRdb reprocessed the multiplex PCR reads with MiXCR, giving one entry per CDR3 protein. The table has hundreds of thousands of distinct CDR3 sequences, 30% to 40% seen once. This clonotype has a single count.

The receptor comes from a woman aged 40 to 55 with Graves' hyperthyroidism. The chain links TRBV10-2 to TRBJ2-7, with D perhaps given as TRBD1 or TRBD2 (5 bases each). Input material: blood. Here the CDR3 reads CASGDLHEQYF. CDR3 in DNA: TGCGCCAGCGGGGACCTACACGAGCAGTACTTC.